These 9 T cell receptor beta chains originate from one sample sequenced in a study of blood T cell repertoires in COVID-19. Assay: immunoSEQ multiplex PCR; the TCRdb copy retains only in-frame clones and omits some. The sample carries about 80,000 clones, approximately 88% recorded once. Sample: peripheral blood. The receptors stem from a man younger than 45 with acute or convalescent COVID-19.

CDR3 protein: CASSIRDRSSGNTIYF. CDR3 DNA: TGTGCCAGTAGTATAAGGGACAGAAGCTCTGGAAACACCATATATTTT. V and J are TRBV19 and TRBJ1-3, with 7 bases aligning to TRBD1. After removal of 2 bases from V and 0 bases from J, the junction contained 4 bases not matched to a gene. In germline, CDR1 is LNHDA, CDR2 SQIVND (reference sequence). The CDR3 is 16 amino acids.

V gene TRBV7-2 combines with J gene TRBJ1-6; perhaps TRBD1 as D (5 bases). Trimming pared 5 bases from V and 14 bases from J, leaving 16 bases between. The V gene's germline CDR1 is SGHTA and CDR2 FQGNSA. The CDR3 runs to 13 residues. CDR3 region: CASSPQSPGALHF. As DNA, the CDR3 is TGTGCCAGCAGCCCCCAGTCCCCGGGGGCCCTCCACTTT.

V usage is TRBV2 and J usage is TRBJ2-2; 12 nucleotides agree with TRBD1. The CDR3 runs 16 residues. Germline V gene sequence: CDR1 SNHLY, CDR2 FYNNEI. The junction had 5 bases not matched to a gene; V was cut back by 3 bases and J by 6 bases. CDR3 amino acids: CASSDPGQGAAGELFF. CDR3 DNA sequence: TGTGCCAGCAGTGACCCGGGACAGGGGGCCGCCGGGGAGCTGTTTTTT.

This clone showed up just a few times. This chain links TRBV6-4 with TRBJ1-5, with D maybe TRBD1 (5 bases). The CDR3 covers 14 residues. V lost 2 bases to trimming and J lost 3 bases, with 8 bases between them. Germline V gene lookup returns CDR1 MRHNA and CDR2 SNTAGT. The CDR3: CASSDRGHNQPQHF. The CDR3 region has the DNA TGTGCCAGCAGTGACAGGGGCCACAATCAGCCCCAGCATTTT.

With respect to this clone: A read error may account for a junction end that differs from germline. The rearrangement joins TRBV18 to TRBJ2-3; 10 bases line up with TRBD2. This CDR3 has 15 residues. Germline CDR1 KGHSH, CDR2 LQKENI. CDR3 DNA sequence: TGTGCCAGCCCACCAACTAGCGGGACGGCAGATACGCAGTATTTT. Translating it yields CASPPTSGTADTQYF. The full variable domain, its missing parts supplied by reference TRBV18 and TRBJ2-3, is NAGVMQNPRHLVRRRGQEARLRCSPMKGHSHVYWYRQLPEEGLKFMVYLQKENIIDESGMPKERFSAEFPKEGPSILRIQQVVRGDSAAYFCASPPTSGTADTQYFGPGTRLTVL.

This chain uses TRBV29-1 with TRBJ1-2; 7 nucleotides line up with TRBD1. V shed 5 bases, J shed 0 bases, and the junction held 6 bases outside the gene matches. The V gene's germline CDR1 is SQVTM and CDR2 ANQGSEA. The CDR3 loop spans 14 amino acids. CDR3 nucleotide sequence: TGCAGCGTTTCGACCGGGACAGCTAACTATGGCTACACCTTC. Amino acids: CSVSTGTANYGYTF.

This clone was detected only once. This chain links TRBV19 with TRBJ2-4, with 7 bases fitting TRBD1. The CDR3 consists of 13 residues. V lost 8 bases and J lost 10; bases outside the gene matches: 11. The V gene's germline CDR1 is LNHDA and CDR2 SQIVND (reference sequence). CDR3 nucleotides: TGTGCCAGTCGCGGCCGGGACAGCCAAATTCAGTACTTC. Translation gives CASRGRDSQIQYF. Based on the CDR3 plus reference TRBV19 and TRBJ2-4, the full variable domain is DGGITQSPKYLFRKEGQNVTLSCEQNLNHDAMYWYRQDPGQGLRLIYYSQIVNDFQKGDIAEGYSVSREKKESFPLTVTSAQKNPTAFYLCASRGRDSQIQYFGAGTRLSVL.

The chain carries TRBV6-5 and TRBJ1-2, with 8 bases matching TRBD1. This CDR3 region has 14 residues. In germline, CDR1 is MNHEY, CDR2 SVGAGI. V gave up 4 bases and J gave up 8 bases; unmatched junction bases: 9. The CDR3: CASSFEQGVGGYTF. The CDR3 DNA reads TGTGCCAGCAGTTTCGAACAGGGGGTAGGCGGCTACACCTTC.

This chain links TRBV7-9 with TRBJ2-2, with TRBD2 matching over 8 bases. This CDR3 is built from 15 residues. Germline V gene data show CDR1 as SEHNR and CDR2 as FQNEAQ (reference sequence). V lost 5 bases and J lost 7; bases outside the gene matches: 9. DNA of the CDR3: TGTGCCAGCAGCCAAGCGGGAGCGAAGAACGGGGAGCTGTTTTTT. It specifies CASSQAGAKNGELFF.